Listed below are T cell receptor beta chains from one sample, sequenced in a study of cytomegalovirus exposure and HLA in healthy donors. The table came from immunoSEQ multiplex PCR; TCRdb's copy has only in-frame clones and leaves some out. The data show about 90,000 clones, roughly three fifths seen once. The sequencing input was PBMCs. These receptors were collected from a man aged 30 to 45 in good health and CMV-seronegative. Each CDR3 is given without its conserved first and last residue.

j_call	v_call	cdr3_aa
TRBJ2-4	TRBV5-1	ASSLTIGGAGDIQY
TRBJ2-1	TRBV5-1	ASSSRSAISYNEQF
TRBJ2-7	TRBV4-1	ASSQGSPLAVYEQY
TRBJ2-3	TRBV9	ASSDLAGAMLDTQY
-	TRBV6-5	ASSTTYSEQY
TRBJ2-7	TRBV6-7	ARLEGLAGPPSYEQY
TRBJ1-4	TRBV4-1	ASSRELATNEKLF
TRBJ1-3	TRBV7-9	ASGGAFGNTIY
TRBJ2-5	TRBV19	ASSTGIPETQY
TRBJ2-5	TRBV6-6	ASSYGGGGETQY
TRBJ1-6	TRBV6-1	ASSGETGAESPLH
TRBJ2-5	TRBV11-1	ASSLGPDSQETQY
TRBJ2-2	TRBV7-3	ASSLDWKTGELF
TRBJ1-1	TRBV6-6	ASRGTHRGGTEAF
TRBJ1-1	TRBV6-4	ASSDSPDSEAF
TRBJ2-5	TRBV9	ASSVGGRAEETQY
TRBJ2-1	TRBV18	ASSNSREGSSEQF
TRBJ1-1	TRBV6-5	ASSYPGYTEAF
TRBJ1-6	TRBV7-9	ASSLGTAQYSYNSPLH
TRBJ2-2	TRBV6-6	ASRPGENTGELF
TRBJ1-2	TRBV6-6	ASSYSAADYGYT
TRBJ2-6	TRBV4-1	ASSQGRQGLSGANVLT
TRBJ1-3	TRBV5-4	ASRDRDRGLSGNTIY
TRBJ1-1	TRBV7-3	ASSPTGGIEAF
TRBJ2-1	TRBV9	ASSVDHYTGNEQF
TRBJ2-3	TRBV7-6	ASSLRQGPTDTQY
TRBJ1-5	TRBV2	ASSEGQPLNQPQH
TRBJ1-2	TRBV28	ASSSTDRAYGYT
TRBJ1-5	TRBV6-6	ASSMTGSNQPQH
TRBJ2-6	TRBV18	ASSHGGSGSGANVLT
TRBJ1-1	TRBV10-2	ASSEGADRGREEAF
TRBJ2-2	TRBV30	AWSATGTSNTGELF
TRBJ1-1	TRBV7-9	ASSLSDLNTEAF
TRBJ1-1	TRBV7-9	ASTPWEVGTEAF
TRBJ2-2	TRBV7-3	ASSLTGQGLSGELF
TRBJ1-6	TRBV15	ATSGTPEPNSPLH
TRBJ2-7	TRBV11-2	ASSFVRDYEQY
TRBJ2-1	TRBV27	ASSLSAGGHYNEQF
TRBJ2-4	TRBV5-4	ASSFIGQGATKNIQY
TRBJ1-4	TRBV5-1	ASSLKGGWSEKLF
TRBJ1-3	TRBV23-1	ASSQSEGPRNTIY
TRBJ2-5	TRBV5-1	ASSLDTAGGYQETQY
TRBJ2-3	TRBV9	ASSVYSSTDTQY
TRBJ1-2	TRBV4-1	ASRGRQEPSYGYT
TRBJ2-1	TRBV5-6	ASSLVGPSGSVYNEQF
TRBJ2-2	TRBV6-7	ASRLGLAGPDGTGELF
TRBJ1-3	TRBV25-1	ASRGDRGPGNTIY
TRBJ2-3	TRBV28	ASSQAAGITDTQY
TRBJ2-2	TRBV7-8	ASSLVVDRGLVGELF
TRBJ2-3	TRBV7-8	ASRRLAGAGTDTQY
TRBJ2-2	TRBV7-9	ASSSRDREPGELF
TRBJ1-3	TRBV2	ASSEPTDGNTIY
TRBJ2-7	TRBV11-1	ASSLGAYYSYEQY
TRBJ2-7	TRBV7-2	ASSLGQGATEQY
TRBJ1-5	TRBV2	ASSAMLPSNQPQH
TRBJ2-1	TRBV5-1	ASRPGQVNEQF
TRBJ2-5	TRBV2	ASSGGPYQETQY